The entry that follows covers one T cell receptor (beta chain) sequence. This record belongs to a study of T cells expressing NK-cell markers. Study as a whole: All TCR beta repertoires analysed originated from sorted CD3+CD56+NKG2C+, CD3+CD56+NKG2C- and CD3+CD56-NKG2C+ T cells.

TCRdb reprocessed the 5' RACE reads; each CDR3 protein has one entry and no DNA is given. This sample's table reports about 150,000 distinct CDR3 sequences. The CDR3 runs to 12 residues. Per germline, CDR1 SQVTM and CDR2 ANQGSEA. Input material: blood T cells: a sorted CD56 or NKG2C T cell subset, CD4+ or CD8+ T cells, or bulk PBMC T cells (not recorded which). The chain uses TRBV29-1 and TRBJ2-3. The clonotype comes from a woman aged 50 to 60 in good health. The CDR3: CSPRFQSDTQYF.